This entry describes one T cell receptor (beta chain). Its antigen is not identified. A sample-barcoded 5' primer and a J-beta primer mix were used in a second PCR of roughly 7 to 11 cycles. TCRdb recomputed calls from the 5' RACE reads with MiXCR, one row per CDR3 protein. The sample holds under 2,000,000 distinct CDR3 sequences, approximately 50% seen once. This sample is drawn from a study of blood T cells in healthy people across ages. Whole-study results and caveats: PBMCs were not sorted, which prevented a conclusive comparison of naive versus antigen-experienced cells.

Trimming cost V 6 bases and J 0 bases, with 27 bases left between them. The CDR3 contains 20 residues. Germline loops: CDR1 MNHNS, CDR2 SASEGT. Every donor provided roughly 10 milliliters of peripheral blood. Sample: blood. The genes are TRBV6-1 and TRBJ2-4; D may be TRBD2 (7 bases). The clonotype comes from a woman aged 40 to 50 in good health. The CDR3 reads CASSPDSLGGGEVAKNIQYF. The DNA for the CDR3 is TGTGCCAGCAGCCCCGACAGTTTGGGCGGGGGCGAAGTAGCCAAAAACATTCAGTACTTC.